This T cell receptor (beta chain) comes out of a study of blood T cell repertoires in COVID-19. Study context: PBMCs, B-cell-depleted T cells, or T cells were the source of the cDNA or gDNA that made up the material.

In germline, CDR1 is LGHDT, CDR2 YNNKEL (reference sequence). The CDR3 loop spans 14 amino acids. V lost 0 bases to trimming and J lost 7 bases, with 12 bases between them. Profiled with immunoSEQ multiplex PCR; TCRdb holds only in-frame clones, not every one. The repertoire holds 150,000 to 200,000 clones, about 80% seen once, with roughly 3% in the top ten. This clone was picked up a small number of times. The rearrangement joins TRBV3-1 (or the pseudogene TRBV3-2) to TRBJ1-2; no reliable D call. This sequence originates from a human donor with acute or convalescent COVID-19. The donor label of this sample is uncertain. Sequencing input: peripheral blood. CDR3 region: CASSQDSQVSGYTF. For the CDR3, the DNA is TGTGCCAGCAGCCAAGATAGTCAGGTTTCTGGCTACACCTTC.